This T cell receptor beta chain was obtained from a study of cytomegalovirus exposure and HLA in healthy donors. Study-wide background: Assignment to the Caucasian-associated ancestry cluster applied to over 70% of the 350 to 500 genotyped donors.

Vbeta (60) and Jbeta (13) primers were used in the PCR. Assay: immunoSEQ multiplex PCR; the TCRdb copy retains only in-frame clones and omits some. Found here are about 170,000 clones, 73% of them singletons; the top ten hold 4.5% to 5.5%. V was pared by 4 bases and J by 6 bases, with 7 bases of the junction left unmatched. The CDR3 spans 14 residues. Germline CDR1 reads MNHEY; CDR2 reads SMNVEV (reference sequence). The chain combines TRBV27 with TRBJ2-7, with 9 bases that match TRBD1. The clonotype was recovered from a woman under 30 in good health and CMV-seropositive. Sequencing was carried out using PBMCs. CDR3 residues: CASSSRDRVGEQYF. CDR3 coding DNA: TGTGCCAGCAGTTCCCGGGACAGGGTAGGCGAGCAGTACTTC.